Following are 23 T cell receptor beta chains from one sample sequenced in a study of identical twins. TCRdb reprocessed the 5' RACE reads via MiXCR and lists one record per CDR3 protein. The table shows about 520,000 distinct CDR3 sequences, with approximately 22% occurring only once. The same sample was also used in a study of T cells expressing NK-cell markers.

Sequenced: CD4+ T cells sorted from blood. The receptors derive from a woman between 18 and 29 years old in good health.

This chain uses TRBV5-1 with TRBJ2-3; 9 bases align to TRBD2. Germline V gene sequence: CDR1 SGHRS, CDR2 YFSETQ. The CDR3 length is 15 residues. V gave up 0 bases and J gave up 7 bases; unmatched junction bases: 6. The CDR3 nucleotides read TGCGCCAGCAGCTTGGAGGTAGCGGGAGTAAATACGCAGTATTTT. It specifies CASSLEVAGVNTQYF.

The genes are TRBV20-1 and TRBJ2-1; D is perhaps TRBD2 (7 bases). The V end lost 5 bases, the J end lost 6 bases, and 14 bases lay between the germline ends. The CDR3 has 13 residues. CDR1 is DFQATT and CDR2 is SNEGSKA in the germline V gene (reference sequence). The chain's CDR3 is CSAVPGGGNEQFF. DNA for the CDR3: TGCAGTGCTGTTCCGGGGGGCGGCAATGAGCAGTTCTTC.

The V gene is TRBV20-1, the J gene TRBJ1-2, with unresolved D. CDR1 is DFQATT, CDR2 SNEGSKA, per germline (reference sequence). This CDR3 contains 11 residues. Trimming left V 1 base short and J 7 bases short, with 7 bases between. CDR3 bases: TGCAGTGCTAGAGCCCGGGTTGGCTACACCTTC. This encodes CSARARVGYTF.

The chain recombines TRBV5-1 with TRBJ2-7; D remains unclear. CDR1 is SGHRS, CDR2 YFSETQ, per germline. V shed 0 bases and J shed 3 bases, with 13 bases lying between them. This CDR3 spans 15 amino acids. The CDR3 protein is CASSLAGSVGYEQYF. The DNA of the CDR3 is TGCGCCAGCAGCTTGGCCGGATCAGTAGGCTACGAGCAGTACTTC.

This clonotype was recorded at least ten times. This rearrangement joins TRBV10-3 to TRBJ1-2; D is undetermined. The CDR3 has 14 amino acids. Germline CDR1 ENHRY, CDR2 SYGVKD. V lost 2 bases and J 0 bases, leaving 7 bases between the germline ends. Here the CDR3 DNA reads TGTGCCATCAGTGAGGGCAGGCCTAACTATGGCTACACCTTC. It codes for CAISEGRPNYGYTF.

The V gene is TRBV4-1, the J gene TRBJ2-3; D is ambiguous. The CDR3 covers 14 residues. Trimming removed 3 bases at V and 6 bases at J, with 13 bases between. CDR1 and CDR2 (germline): MGHRA, YSYEKL. The CDR3 DNA reads TGCGCCAGCAGCCAGGACGGACCTAGGGATACGCAGTATTTT. It specifies CASSQDGPRDTQYF.

This clonotype was observed many times. This rearrangement joins TRBV11-2 to TRBJ2-1; TRBD1 matches 8 bases. The CDR3 has 15 residues. Germline V lookup: CDR1 SGHAT, CDR2 FQNNGV. V dropped 1 base and J dropped 7; count of bases not matched to a gene: 6. CDR3 region: CASSLGPQGANEQFF. As DNA, the CDR3 is TGTGCCAGCAGCTTAGGTCCCCAGGGGGCGAATGAGCAGTTCTTC. The full variable domain, completed using reference TRBV11-2 and TRBJ2-1, is EAGVAQSPRYKIIEKRQSVAFWCNPISGHATLYWYQQILGQGPKLLIQFQNNGVVDDSQLPKDRFSAERLKGVDSTLKIQPAKLEDSAVYLCASSLGPQGANEQFFGPGTRLTVL.

This clonotype was observed a handful of times. The rearrangement links TRBV6-4 to TRBJ2-5, with D perhaps matching TRBD1 (6 bases). CDR1 and CDR2 (germline): MRHNA, SNTAGT. Trimming took 5 bases from V and 5 from J, leaving 18 bases between them. The length of the CDR3 is 15 residues. CDR3 sequence reads: CASSQQGSGWETQYF. Written as DNA, the CDR3 is TGTGCCAGCAGTCAACAGGGATCGGGTTGGGAGACCCAGTACTTC.

This clonotype was counted many times. V is TRBV15 and J is TRBJ2-7, with TRBD1 matching 10 bases. Germline V CDR1 and CDR2: LNHNV, YYDKDF (reference sequence). This CDR3 region has 15 residues. The ends lost 1 base at V and 7 bases at J; junction bases unmatched: 7. The CDR3 nucleotides read TGTGCCACCAGCAGAGGAGGGACAGGGGTAATTGAGCAGTACTTC. The encoded protein is CATSRGGTGVIEQYF.

This clonotype has only a few counts. V gene TRBV5-1 combines with J gene TRBJ2-3, with 9 bases that match TRBD1. V gave up 4 bases and J gave up 2 bases; unmatched junction bases: 8. This CDR3 comprises 16 residues. The germline V gene has CDR1 SGHRS and CDR2 YFSETQ. The CDR3 region has the DNA TGCGCCAGCAGCAGAGGACAGGGGCCAGCCACAGATACGCAGTATTTT. Translating it yields CASSRGQGPATDTQYF.

This chain's CDR3 is CASRQGPPNTEAFF. CDR3 DNA sequence: TGTGCCAGCAGACAGGGGCCGCCGAACACTGAAGCTTTCTTT. This chain links TRBV6-1 with TRBJ1-1, with TRBD1 matching over 7 bases. The CDR3 consists of 14 residues. Germline CDR1 and CDR2: MNHNS and SASEGT. V lost 6 bases to trimming and J lost 1 base; unmatched junction nucleotides: 5.

In DNA, the CDR3 is TGTGCCAGCTCACCACCAAGGACTTCCTACGAGCAGTACTTC. Protein sequence: CASSPPRTSYEQYF. This chain connects TRBV18 to TRBJ2-7; a possible D gene is TRBD2 (5 bases). Trimming left V 0 bases short and J 1 base short, with 7 bases between. This CDR3 contains 14 residues. Germline assignment: CDR1 KGHSH and CDR2 LQKENI.

This clonotype was seen many times. This chain links TRBV20-1 with TRBJ1-2, with D perhaps matching TRBD1 (5 bases). In germline, CDR1 is DFQATT, CDR2 SNEGSKA (reference sequence). V was pared by 6 bases and J by 4 bases, with 9 bases between. The CDR3 spans 11 residues. The CDR3 loop reads CSAGATYGYTF. The CDR3 DNA reads as TGCAGTGCCGGGGCTACCTATGGCTACACCTTC.

The chain has TRBV6-5 and TRBJ1-5; D perhaps matches TRBD1 (6 bases). Trimming left V 4 bases short and J 0 bases short, with 16 bases between. Germline CDR1 and CDR2: MNHEY and SVGAGI. CDR3 length equals 17 residues. CDR3 coding DNA: TGTGCCAGCAGTTCGACTGGGGGCTTTTATAGCAATCAGCCCCAGCATTTT. This translates into CASSSTGGFYSNQPQHF.

The rearrangement joins TRBV10-3 to TRBJ2-2, with 9 bases fitting TRBD1. This CDR3 spans 14 amino acids. Germline values: CDR1 ENHRY, CDR2 SYGVKD. Unmatched junction bases numbered 2, after V lost 2 bases and J lost 7 bases. CDR3 residues: CAISEGQGNGELFF. DNA of the CDR3: TGTGCCATCAGTGAGGGACAGGGGAACGGGGAGCTGTTTTTT.

V gene TRBV28 combines with J gene TRBJ2-1, with D tentatively TRBD2 (6 bases). Germline V lookup: CDR1 MDHEN, CDR2 SYDVKM. V was trimmed by 6 bases and J by 10 bases, leaving 19 bases between them. The CDR3 is 14 residues long. CDR3 in amino acids: CASSTGTSPPEQFF. The CDR3 nucleotides read TGTGCCAGCAGCACCGGGACTTCCCCTCCCGAGCAGTTCTTC.

This chain links TRBV9 with TRBJ2-2, with D unclear. The germline gives CDR1 SGDLS, CDR2 YYNGEE. V dropped 0 bases and J dropped 3 bases, with 9 bases sitting between them. The length of the CDR3 is 15 residues. The CDR3 is CASSVELSYTGELFF. In DNA, the CDR3 is TGTGCCAGCAGCGTAGAGTTATCATACACCGGGGAGCTGTTTTTT.

This clonotype was counted many times. This chain uses TRBV14 with TRBJ2-5; D not resolved. Germline-derived CDR1 and CDR2 are SGHDN and FVKESK. The CDR3 totals 13 residues. V was cut by 1 base and J by 5 bases, with 8 bases left in between. CDR3 loop: CASSQGSGETQYF. The CDR3 region has the DNA TGTGCCAGCAGCCAAGGGTCAGGCGAGACCCAGTACTTC.

This clonotype was observed a handful of times. The chain recombines TRBV20-1 with TRBJ2-3, with 9 bases that match TRBD1. This CDR3 contains 15 residues. Germline lookup yields CDR1 DFQATT and CDR2 SNEGSKA (reference sequence). Trimming at V came to 4 bases and at J to 4 bases, leaving 9 bases not matched to a gene. The CDR3 nucleotides are TGCAGTGCTACATCACCGGGACAGGGAGCAGATACGCAGTATTTT. It translates to CSATSPGQGADTQYF.

This chain links TRBV5-1 with TRBJ2-7, with a possible D match to TRBD2 (6 bases). The CDR3 is made up of 16 amino acids. Per the germline V gene, CDR1 is SGHRS and CDR2 is YFSETQ. The ends were cut back, 0 bases at V and 3 bases at J, with 16 bases in the middle. The CDR3 region has the DNA TGCGCCAGCAGCTTGGTTGGAGGGGACGTCGGCTACGAGCAGTACTTC. Its protein product is CASSLVGGDVGYEQYF. The full variable domain, with the rest looked up from reference TRBV5-1 and TRBJ2-7, is KAGVTQTPRYLIKTRGQQVTLSCSPISGHRSVSWYQQTPGQGLQFLFEYFSETQRNKGNFPGRFSGRQFSNSRSEMNVSTLELGDSALYLCASSLVGGDVGYEQYFGPGTRLTVT.

The chain recombines TRBV7-9 with TRBJ2-7; TRBD2 aligns across 8 bases. Germline loops: CDR1 SEHNR, CDR2 FQNEAQ (reference sequence). The CDR3 runs to 13 residues. The J segment lost 3 bases and the V segment lost 6 bases, leaving 4 bases of the junction unmatched. CDR3 in DNA: TGTGCCAGCAGTTTTAGCGGGGACTACGAGCAGTACTTC. Residues: CASSFSGDYEQYF. The full variable domain, completed using reference TRBV7-9 and TRBJ2-7, is DTGVSQNPRHKITKRGQNVTFRCDPISEHNRLYWYRQTLGQGPEFLTYFQNEAQLEKSRLLSDRFSAERPKGSFSTLEIQRTEQGDSAMYLCASSFSGDYEQYFGPGTRLTVT.

The V and J genes are TRBV20-1 and TRBJ2-1; TRBD2 agrees at 7 bases. Trimming removed 6 bases from V and 10 bases from J; junction bases left unmatched: 12. There are 13 residues in the CDR3. The V gene's germline CDR1 is DFQATT and CDR2 SNEGSKA (reference sequence). CDR3 bases: TGCAGTGCGAACGATCGGGACTACGTCGAGCAGTTCTTC. Protein sequence: CSANDRDYVEQFF.

This clonotype has more than one count but fewer than ten. The V call is TRBV6-1, the J call TRBJ1-2; no clear D. Trimming shortened V by 6 bases and J by 5 bases, and 13 bases separated the two germline ends. There are 13 residues in the CDR3. The germline V gene has CDR1 MNHNS and CDR2 SASEGT. CDR3 sequence: CASRTPFSYGYTF. The CDR3 bases are TGTGCCAGCAGAACCCCTTTCAGTTATGGCTACACCTTC.